This T cell receptor (beta chain) was documented in a study of response to subunit inactivated influenza vaccine. Findings and limits, study-wide: A suggestion made by the authors is that each seasonal influenza vaccination recruits few new T cells.

A remark on this clonotype: Its antigen is not identified.

TCRdb reprocessed the RT-PCR reads via MiXCR and lists one record per CDR3 protein. The sample holds around 500,000 distinct CDR3 sequences; about a tenth are singletons and the top ten take about an eighth. There are 14 residues in the CDR3. The germline CDR1 and CDR2 sequences are MNHEY and SMNVEV (reference sequence). Trimming cost V 6 bases and J 1 base, with 12 bases left between them. The sequenced sample was PBMCs from blood, obtained more than 35 days after vaccination. The chain is built from TRBV27 and TRBJ1-2; D is unclear. The sequence came from a man aged 45-65 years who received an inactivated influenza vaccine. CDR3 in amino acids: CASSLDGVNYGYTF. The CDR3 region has the DNA TGTGCCAGCAGCCTCGACGGGGTTAACTATGGCTACACCTTC.